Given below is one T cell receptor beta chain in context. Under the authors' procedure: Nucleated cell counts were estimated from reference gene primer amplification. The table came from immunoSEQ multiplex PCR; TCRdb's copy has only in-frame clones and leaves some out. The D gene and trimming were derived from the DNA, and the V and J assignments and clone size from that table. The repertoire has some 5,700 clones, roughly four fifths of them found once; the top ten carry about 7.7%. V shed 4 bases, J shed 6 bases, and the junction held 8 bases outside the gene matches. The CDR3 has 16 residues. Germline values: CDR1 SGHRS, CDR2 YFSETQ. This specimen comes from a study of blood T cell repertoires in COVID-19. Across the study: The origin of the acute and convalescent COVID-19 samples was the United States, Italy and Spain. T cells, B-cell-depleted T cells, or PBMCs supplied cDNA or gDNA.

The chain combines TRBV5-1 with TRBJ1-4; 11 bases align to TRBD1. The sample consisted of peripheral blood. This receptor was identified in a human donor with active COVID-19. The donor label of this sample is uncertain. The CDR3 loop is CASSAGQGDGYEKLFF. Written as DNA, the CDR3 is TGCGCCAGCAGCGCGGGACAGGGGGATGGGTATGAAAAACTGTTTTTT. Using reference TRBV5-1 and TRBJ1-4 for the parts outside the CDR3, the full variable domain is KAGVTQTPRYLIKTRGQQVTLSCSPISGHRSVSWYQQTPGQGLQFLFEYFSETQRNKGNFPGRFSGRQFSNSRSEMNVSTLELGDSALYLCASSAGQGDGYEKLFFGSGTQLSVL.